This TCR beta chain comes out of a study of T cell responses to AZD1222 COVID-19 vaccine. Study-level findings and limits: Baseline serology detected seropositivity in only 6 or 7 AZD1222 recipients. Dominant at 160-218 and 743-854, vaccine-associated CD4 TCRs also spanned spike.

Only in-frame clones appear in the TCRdb table, and some are missing; sequencing was by immunoSEQ multiplex PCR. The data contain 100,000 to 150,000 clones, roughly 93% of them singletons. This clone was detected once. Its antigen is unknown. V lost 2 bases to trimming and J lost 6 bases, with 13 bases between them. The germline gives CDR1 LNHDA, CDR2 SQIVND (reference sequence). CDR3 length: 14 amino acids. The source of this sequence is an adult in good health. The chain recombines TRBV19 with TRBJ1-2; D is unclear. The material was peripheral blood, obtained on day 0 of AZD1222 vaccination. CDR3 sequence reads: CASSISWDSHGYTF. The CDR3 DNA is TGTGCCAGTAGTATATCATGGGATTCGCATGGCTACACCTTC.